The T cell receptor (beta chain) under discussion was sequenced for a study of blood T cell repertoires in COVID-19. Study details: PBMCs, B-cell-depleted T cells, or T cells were the source of the cDNA or gDNA that made up the material.

The assay was immunoSEQ multiplex PCR, and TCRdb's table has in-frame clones only and misses some. The data hold 140,000 to 150,000 clones, with approximately 80% observed a single time. V gave up 2 bases and J gave up 0 bases, with 4 bases separating them. CDR3 length: 13 amino acids. Germline CDR1 is SGHNT and CDR2 is YENEEA. This clonotype was obtained from a man aged 60 to 69 with active or convalescent COVID-19. Sequencing was performed on peripheral blood. V usage is TRBV11-3 and J usage is TRBJ1-1, with D hard to call. CDR3 protein: CASSLFMNTEAFF. The CDR3 DNA reads TGTGCCAGCAGCTTATTTATGAACACTGAAGCTTTCTTT.